Listed here are 22 T cell receptor beta chains from one sample, sequenced in a study of early T cells in non-severe SARS-CoV-2 infection. TCRdb ran MiXCR on the 5' RACE reads and lists one entry per CDR3 protein. Among under 85,000 distinct CDR3 sequences listed, around 14% were seen once. Input material: whole blood. Receptors originate from an adult who was a healthcare worker with PCR-confirmed SARS-CoV-2 infection or an uninfected control (not recorded which).

This clonotype was counted a few times. The chain links TRBV29-1 to TRBJ1-1, with 9 bases that match TRBD1. Germline trimming cut 7 bases from V and 8 bases from J; bases unmatched to any gene: 11. Germline V gives CDR1 SQVTM, CDR2 ANQGSEA. This CDR3 is built from 13 residues. The chain's CDR3 is CSALQGAVGEAFF. In DNA, the CDR3 is TGCAGCGCATTACAGGGGGCGGTCGGCGAAGCTTTCTTT.

This clonotype was found a few times. The chain uses TRBV4-1 and TRBJ2-3; D gene uncertain. This CDR3 has 14 amino acids. Trimming stripped 1 base from V and 6 bases from J, with 11 bases between. In germline, CDR1 is MGHRA, CDR2 YSYEKL. CDR3 bases: TGCGCCAGCAGCCAAGCTCTGTCCGGGGATACGCAGTATTTT. The encoded protein is CASSQALSGDTQYF.

This clonotype was observed many times. The V call is TRBV6-5, the J call TRBJ2-2; possibly TRBD2 for D (5 bases). The CDR3 runs to 15 residues. The ends were cut back, 5 bases at V and 3 bases at J, with 13 bases in the middle. Germline V CDR1 and CDR2: MNHEY, SVGAGI. CDR3 amino acids: CASSIRRGYTGELFF. The DNA of the CDR3 is TGTGCCAGCAGTATACGACGCGGGTACACCGGGGAGCTGTTTTTT.

There are many counts of this clonotype. This chain uses TRBV20-1 with TRBJ1-6; D unresolved. Trimming left V 3 bases short and J 9 bases short, with 18 bases between. Germline CDR1 reads DFQATT; CDR2 reads SNEGSKA (reference sequence). CDR3 size: 15 residues. CDR3 loop: CSASEIGKMASPLHF. CDR3 bases: TGCAGTGCTAGCGAGATAGGGAAGATGGCTTCACCCCTCCACTTT.

In this sample, this clonotype turned up many times. The genes are TRBV3-1 and TRBJ2-6; D uncertain. CDR1 is LGHDT, CDR2 YNNKEL, per germline (reference sequence). Trimming removed 1 base at V and 1 base at J, with 5 bases between. The CDR3 is 15 amino acids. The CDR3 nucleotides are TGTGCCAGCAGCCAAGTCGTGTCTGGGGCCAACGTCCTGACTTTC. This codes for CASSQVVSGANVLTF.

This clonotype was picked up a small number of times. The V call is TRBV12-3 or TRBV12-4, the J call TRBJ1-5; D gene uncertain. Trimming took off 2 bases at V and 5 bases at J, with 4 bases between the two ends. The CDR3 is made up of 12 amino acids. The CDR3 sequence: CASSLSYQPQHF. CDR3 bases: TGTGCCAGCAGTTTATCTTATCAGCCCCAGCATTTT.

This clonotype was detected many times. The chain links TRBV6-6 to TRBJ2-2; the match to TRBD1 covers 10 bases. Germline assignment: CDR1 MNHNY and CDR2 SVGAGI (reference sequence). There are 15 residues in the CDR3. J lost 3 bases, V lost 7 bases, and 5 bases had no gene match. CDR3 sequence (DNA): TGTGCCAGCAAACCGACAGGGGGCCACACCGGGGAGCTGTTTTTT. It translates to CASKPTGGHTGELFF.

This clonotype was observed a handful of times. The chain uses TRBV3-1 and TRBJ1-2; D gene uncertain. CDR1 and CDR2 from the germline V gene are LGHDT and YNNKEL (reference sequence). This CDR3 is 12 amino acids long. V dropped 1 base and J dropped 8 bases, with 8 bases sitting between them. CDR3 sequence (DNA): TGTGCCAGCAGCCAAGGCGGAAGGGGCTACACCTTC. Amino acids: CASSQGGRGYTF.

This clonotype has only a few counts. The rearrangement uses TRBV27 and TRBJ2-3; no clear D gene. Germline values: CDR1 MNHEY, CDR2 SMNVEV (reference sequence). The V and J ends lost 6 bases and 6 bases respectively, with 1 base between them. This CDR3 has 9 amino acids. CDR3 amino acids: CASRDTQYF. Written as DNA, the CDR3 is TGTGCCAGCAGGGATACGCAGTATTTT.

In this sample, this clonotype turned up many times. For the CDR3, the DNA is TGTGCCAGCACCGCGAATCGGTATACGCAGTATTTT. It translates to CASTANRYTQYF. The chain uses TRBV5-6 and TRBJ2-3; D gene uncertain. V lost 6 bases and J lost 7, with 12 bases in between. The CDR3 runs to 12 residues. Germline V gene lookup returns CDR1 SGHDT and CDR2 YYEEEE. The full variable domain, its missing parts supplied by reference TRBV5-6 and TRBJ2-3, is DAGVTQSPTHLIKTRGQQVTLRCSPKSGHDTVSWYQQALGQGPQFIFQYYEEEERQRGNFPDRFSGHQFPNYSSELNVNALLLGDSALYLCASTANRYTQYFGPGTRLTVL.

Only a few counts were recorded for this clonotype. A junction end diverges from the germline sequence, so it may reflect a read error. The chain employs TRBV6-1 and TRBJ1-1; 8 bases are a match to TRBD1. CDR1 is MNHNS and CDR2 is SASEGT in the germline V gene. This CDR3 is built from 13 residues. The CDR3 DNA follows: TGTGCCAGCAGTGAAGCGACAGGGGATAGGATTCTCTTT. Amino acid sequence: CASSEATGDRILF.

This sequence joins TRBV30 and TRBJ2-2; tentative D call: TRBD1 (5 bases). V was pared by 2 bases and J by 6 bases, with 10 bases between. Per the germline V gene, CDR1 is GTSNPN and CDR2 is SVGIG (reference sequence). The CDR3 sequence is 13 residues long. CDR3 bases: TGTGCCTGGAGTTTAAGGGGTCCCGGGGAGCTGTTTTTT. Its protein is CAWSLRGPGELFF.

The rearrangement joins TRBV29-1 to TRBJ2-7; D is undetermined. CDR1 and CDR2 from the germline V gene are SQVTM and ANQGSEA. This CDR3 comprises 11 residues. V shed 3 bases and J shed 2 bases, with 5 bases lying between them. Written as DNA, the CDR3 is TGCAGCGTTGAGGAAGCCTACGAGCAGTACTTC. It encodes CSVEEAYEQYF.

This chain links TRBV5-1 with TRBJ2-1; 12 bases match TRBD2. V dropped 5 bases and J dropped 5; count of bases not matched to a gene: 2. The CDR3 spans 14 residues. In germline, CDR1 is SGHRS, CDR2 YFSETQ. The CDR3 here is CASRLAGGNNEQFF. CDR3 coding DNA: TGCGCCAGCAGACTAGCGGGGGGAAACAATGAGCAGTTCTTC.

The chain has TRBV28 and TRBJ1-1, with D perhaps TRBD1 (5 bases). The CDR3 loop spans 16 amino acids. CDR1 and CDR2 from the germline V gene are MDHEN and SYDVKM. Trimming took off 1 base at V and 0 bases at J, with 12 bases between the two ends. CDR3 coding DNA: TGTGCCAGCAGTTTATACCCTGGGGCGGTGAACACTGAAGCTTTCTTT. Translating gives CASSLYPGAVNTEAFF.

The table lists this clonotype with a few counts. The J gene is TRBJ2-1, the V gene TRBV4-1; D uncertain. The CDR3 contains 16 residues. V lost 2 bases and J lost 0, with 11 bases in between. Germline CDR1 is MGHRA and CDR2 is YSYEKL. The CDR3 DNA sequence: TGCGCCAGCAGCCAATTCAGGCAGTCCTCCTACAATGAGCAGTTCTTC. Protein product: CASSQFRQSSYNEQFF.

In this sample, this clonotype turned up many times. The chain combines TRBV12-3 or TRBV12-4 with TRBJ2-2, with 9 bases lining up with TRBD1. This CDR3 has 15 amino acids. The ends lost 6 bases at V and 7 bases at J; junction bases unmatched: 9. The CDR3 coding sequence is TGTGCCAGCAGGCCTGACAGGGGGTCAGGCGGGGAGCTGTTTTTT. This translates into CASRPDRGSGGELFF.

This clonotype appeared many times. The genes are TRBV12-3 or TRBV12-4 and TRBJ1-2; TRBD1 matches at 9 bases. The trim removed 6 bases at V and 6 bases at J, leaving 5 bases unmatched. The CDR3 is made up of 13 amino acids. The CDR3 nucleotides are TGTGCCAGCAGGGGGACAGGGAGGGATGGCTACACCTTC. Protein sequence: CASRGTGRDGYTF.

The rearrangement joins TRBV2 to TRBJ2-2, with D tentatively TRBD1 (6 bases). There are 14 residues in the CDR3. Germline V gene sequence: CDR1 SNHLY, CDR2 FYNNEI. V was pared by 6 bases and J by 0 bases, with 8 bases between. Written as DNA, the CDR3 is TGTGCCAGCAGGGGGACACCGAACACCGGGGAGCTGTTTTTT. Protein product: CASRGTPNTGELFF.

Comments on this clonotype: This clone may be a read error of a much larger clone one base away. CDR3 sequence (DNA): TGCGCCAGCAACCAAGATCAGATTATCTATGGCTACACCTTC. Translated, it gives CASNQDQIIYGYTF. The rearrangement uses TRBV4-1 and TRBJ1-2; D uncertain. CDR1 and CDR2 from the germline V gene are MGHRA and YSYEKL. This CDR3 spans 14 amino acids.

This clonotype was counted many times. The chain is built from TRBV29-1 and TRBJ1-2, with 9 bases matching TRBD1. The germline CDR1 and CDR2 sequences are SQVTM and ANQGSEA. This CDR3 has 14 amino acids. J was trimmed by 1 base and V by 3 bases; bases with no gene match: 3. CDR3 sequence: CSVDLDRGNYGYTF. In nucleotides, the CDR3 is TGCAGCGTTGACCTGGACAGGGGTAACTATGGCTACACCTTC.

There are many counts of this clonotype. The V and J genes are TRBV9 and TRBJ2-5; D is possibly TRBD1 or TRBD2 (7 bases each). This CDR3 spans 16 amino acids. The V gene's germline CDR1 is SGDLS and CDR2 YYNGEE. Trimming left V 5 bases short and J 2 bases short, with 19 bases between. CDR3 sequence (DNA): TGTGCCAGCAGTCCGCTCAGGGGGGGACAGCAAGAGACCCAGTACTTC. Protein: CASSPLRGGQQETQYF.